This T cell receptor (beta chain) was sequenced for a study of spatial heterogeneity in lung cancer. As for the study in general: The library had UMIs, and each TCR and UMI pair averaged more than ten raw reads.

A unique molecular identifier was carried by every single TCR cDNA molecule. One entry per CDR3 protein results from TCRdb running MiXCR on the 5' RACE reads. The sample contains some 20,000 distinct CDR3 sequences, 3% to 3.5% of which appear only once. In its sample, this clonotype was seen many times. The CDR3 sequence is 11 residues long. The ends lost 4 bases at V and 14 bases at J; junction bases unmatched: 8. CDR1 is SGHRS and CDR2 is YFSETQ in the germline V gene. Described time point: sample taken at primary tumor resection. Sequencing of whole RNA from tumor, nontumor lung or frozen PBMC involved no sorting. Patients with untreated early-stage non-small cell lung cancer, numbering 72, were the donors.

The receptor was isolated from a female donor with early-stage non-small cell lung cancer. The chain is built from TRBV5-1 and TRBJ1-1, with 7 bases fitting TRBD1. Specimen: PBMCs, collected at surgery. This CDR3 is CASSKEDRAFF. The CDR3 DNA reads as TGCGCCAGCAGCAAAGAAGACAGGGCCTTCTTT.